The 20 T cell receptor beta chains listed next were all sequenced from one sample in a study of radiation and T cells in renal cell carcinoma. Generated by immunoSEQ multiplex PCR, the TCRdb table keeps only in-frame clones and is missing some. The sample holds 45,000 to 55,000 clones, less than 85% seen once. Time point described: blood 2 weeks post-SBRT. Documented treatment: 15 Gy SBRT to primary tumor, nephrectomy 4 weeks later. This material consisted of blood, taken from a patient whose treatment included radiotherapy and nephrectomy. The receptors stem from a woman between 70 and 85 years old with renal cell carcinoma.

The chain employs TRBV4-2 and TRBJ2-2; 11 bases map to TRBD2. CDR3 length: 15 amino acids. The V and J ends lost 4 bases and 5 bases, in that order; junction bases with no gene match: 3. Germline V CDR1 and CDR2: LGHNA, YNFKEQ. The DNA for the CDR3 is TGTGCCAGCAGCCTAGCGGGGGGGCCTACCGGGGAGCTGTTTTTT. As protein: CASSLAGGPTGELFF.

The gene calls are TRBV4-3 and TRBJ1-5, with D unclear. The CDR3 extends over 13 amino acids. Germline V lookup: CDR1 LGHNA, CDR2 YSLEER. Trimming cost V 1 base and J 7 bases, with 8 bases left between them. This chain's CDR3 is CASSQGIGQPQHF. The CDR3 nucleotides are TGCGCCAGCAGCCAAGGGATTGGACAGCCCCAGCATTTT.

V is TRBV4-3 and J is TRBJ2-5; 9 bases agree with TRBD2. Trimming took 1 base from V and 5 from J; bases not matched to a gene: 5. The V gene's germline CDR1 is LGHNA and CDR2 YSLEER. This CDR3 is built from 15 residues. In DNA form, the CDR3 reads TGCGCCAGCAGCCAAGTGGCTAGCGGGAAGGAGACCCAGTACTTC. Translating it yields CASSQVASGKETQYF.

This chain connects TRBV2 to TRBJ1-5; no definite D call. The CDR3 has 14 residues. V lost 6 bases to trimming and J lost 4 bases, with 13 bases between them. The germline V gene encodes CDR1 SNHLY and CDR2 FYNNEI. The DNA for the CDR3 is TGTGCCAGCAGCGCGGAAACCTTAAATCAGCCCCAGCATTTT. Encoded protein: CASSAETLNQPQHF.

J is TRBJ2-5 and V is TRBV5-4, with 13 bases aligning to TRBD2. Germline CDR1 and CDR2: SGHNT and YYREEE (reference sequence). The CDR3 contains 16 residues. J was trimmed by 7 bases and V by 4 bases; bases with no gene match: 10. CDR3 coding DNA: TGTGCCAGCAGCCTCGGGACTAGCGGGGCCCCGGGGACCCAGTACTTC. Protein product: CASSLGTSGAPGTQYF.

V is TRBV19 and J is TRBJ1-2; D ambiguous. Trimming pared 5 bases from V and 0 bases from J, leaving 10 bases between. Germline loops: CDR1 LNHDA, CDR2 SQIVND (reference sequence). This CDR3 contains 14 residues. The CDR3 loop reads CASSSKTSNYGYTF. CDR3 in DNA: TGTGCCAGTAGTTCCAAGACATCTAACTATGGCTACACCTTC. The full variable domain, in which reference TRBV19 and TRBJ1-2 provide the parts outside the CDR3, is DGGITQSPKYLFRKEGQNVTLSCEQNLNHDAMYWYRQDPGQGLRLIYYSQIVNDFQKGDIAEGYSVSREKKESFPLTVTSAQKNPTAFYLCASSSKTSNYGYTFGSGTRLTVV.

V gene TRBV19 combines with J gene TRBJ2-7, with 15 bases lining up with TRBD2. The CDR3 consists of 18 residues. Germline V gene sequence: CDR1 LNHDA, CDR2 SQIVND (reference sequence). V shed 10 bases, J shed 2 bases, and the junction held 15 bases outside the gene matches. CDR3: CAILEGGLAGGGTYEQYF. CDR3 coding DNA: TGTGCCATACTAGAAGGGGGACTAGCGGGAGGAGGGACCTACGAGCAGTACTTC.

The chain recombines TRBV7-3 with TRBJ1-2; 7 bases align to TRBD1. The V and J ends lost 1 base and 8 bases, in that order; junction bases with no gene match: 10. Per germline, CDR1 SGHTA and CDR2 FQGTGA. The CDR3 totals 15 residues. DNA of the CDR3: TGTGCCAGCAGCTTAATAGCCGGACAGGTGCACGGCTACACCTTC. This codes for CASSLIAGQVHGYTF.

This clone was recorded a few times. This chain uses TRBV7-9 with TRBJ2-1, with 12 positions matching TRBD2. V was clipped by 5 bases and J by 6 bases; unmatched bases: 11. Per the germline V gene, CDR1 is SEHNR and CDR2 is FQNEAQ (reference sequence). This CDR3 spans 17 amino acids. The CDR3 loop is CASSTSTSGGPANEQFF. The CDR3 DNA reads as TGTGCCAGCAGCACGTCGACTAGCGGGGGACCCGCCAATGAGCAGTTCTTC. The full variable domain, its missing parts supplied by reference TRBV7-9 and TRBJ2-1, is DTGVSQNPRHKITKRGQNVTFRCDPISEHNRLYWYRQTLGQGPEFLTYFQNEAQLEKSRLLSDRFSAERPKGSFSTLEIQRTEQGDSAMYLCASSTSTSGGPANEQFFGPGTRLTVL.

A few counts support this clone. V gene TRBV19 combines with J gene TRBJ1-1; D possibly corresponds to TRBD1 (5 bases). The V gene lost 5 bases and the J gene lost 6 bases, with 19 bases spanning the gap. Germline loops: CDR1 LNHDA, CDR2 SQIVND (reference sequence). CDR3 length: 15 residues. CDR3 sequence reads: CASSFPGRAGAEAFF. In DNA form, the CDR3 reads TGTGCCAGTAGTTTCCCAGGCAGGGCTGGGGCTGAAGCTTTCTTT.

CDR3 in amino acids: CASSPRDRGTYEQYF. CDR3 DNA: TGTGCCAGTAGTCCACGCGACAGGGGAACCTACGAGCAGTACTTC. The chain is built from TRBV19 and TRBJ2-7; 8 bases are a match to TRBD1. V shed 5 bases, J shed 2 bases, and the junction held 8 bases outside the gene matches. The CDR3 has 15 residues. Germline lookup yields CDR1 LNHDA and CDR2 SQIVND (reference sequence).

The chain recombines TRBV6-5 with TRBJ1-4; D perhaps matches TRBD1 (6 bases). The germline V and J ends were trimmed by 6 bases and 7 bases, with 18 bases remaining between them. Germline V lookup: CDR1 MNHEY, CDR2 SVGAGI. The length of the CDR3 is 15 residues. The CDR3, as DNA: TGTGCCAGCAGGCGAACAGGGTTAGATAGTGAAAAACTGTTTTTT. This codes for CASRRTGLDSEKLFF.

This chain connects TRBV7-9 to TRBJ2-7, with TRBD1 matching 8 bases. Per the germline V gene, CDR1 is SEHNR and CDR2 is FQNEAQ (reference sequence). CDR3 length: 13 amino acids. V shed 5 bases and J 6 bases; nucleotides not matched to a gene: 6. CDR3: CASSPPGTGEQYF. The DNA for the CDR3 is TGTGCCAGCAGCCCTCCGGGGACAGGCGAGCAGTACTTC.

V and J are TRBV5-6 and TRBJ2-1; 11 bases map to TRBD2. CDR3 size: 17 residues. Germline CDR1 is SGHDT and CDR2 is YYEEEE. V dropped 9 bases and J dropped 1; count of bases not matched to a gene: 12. This CDR3 reads CATWGSASGGSYNEQFF. CDR3 coding DNA: TGTGCCACCTGGGGATCGGCTAGCGGGGGGTCCTACAATGAGCAGTTCTTC.

This clone was observed at least ten times. The V and J genes are TRBV20-1 and TRBJ2-7, with TRBD2 as a possible D gene (5 bases). Germline loops: CDR1 DFQATT, CDR2 SNEGSKA (reference sequence). The CDR3 consists of 11 residues. The V end lost 5 bases, the J end lost 3 bases, and 8 bases lay between the germline ends. CDR3 in DNA: TGCAGTGCTGGGGAGAACTACGAGCAGTACTTC. This encodes CSAGENYEQYF.

This clone was observed a handful of times. The chain has TRBV7-6 and TRBJ2-5; D is undetermined. The CDR3 has 12 residues. Trimming took 3 bases from V and 2 from J, leaving 4 bases between them. Germline V lookup: CDR1 SGHVS, CDR2 FNYEAQ. The CDR3 coding sequence is TGTGCCAGCAGCTTCACGCAAGAGACCCAGTACTTC. Amino acid sequence: CASSFTQETQYF.

The chain uses TRBV21-1 and TRBJ1-2; the listed D gene, TRBD1, was not tested against the DNA. TRBV21-1 is given as a pseudogene. This CDR3 region has 17 residues. CDR3 in amino acids: CASSPMDQDKPNYGYTF. CDR3 coding DNA: TGTGCCAGCAGCCCGATGGACCAGGACAAGCCTAACTATGGCTACACCTTC.

This chain uses TRBV29-1 with TRBJ2-1; 9 bases fit TRBD1. CDR3 length equals 13 residues. Per the germline V gene, CDR1 is SQVTM and CDR2 is ANQGSEA. V dropped 0 bases and J dropped 6; count of bases not matched to a gene: 0. In DNA, the CDR3 is TGCAGCGTTGAAGAGACAGGGGGCAATGAGCAGTTCTTC. Translated: CSVEETGGNEQFF.

The chain links TRBV7-8 to TRBJ2-3; TRBD1 aligns across 8 bases. V gave up 5 bases and J gave up 8 bases; unmatched junction bases: 6. This CDR3 has 13 residues. The germline V gene has CDR1 SGHVS and CDR2 FQNEAQ. The CDR3 coding sequence is TGTGCCAGCAGCACCGACAGGGGCGGTACGCAGTATTTT. Translation: CASSTDRGGTQYF. The entire variable domain, with the rest obtained from reference TRBV7-8 and TRBJ2-3, is as follows: GAGVSQSPRYKVAKRGQDVALRCDPISGHVSLFWYQQALGQGPEFLTYFQNEAQLDKSGLPSDRFFAERPEGSVSTLKIQRTQQEDSAVYLCASSTDRGGTQYFGPGTRLTVL.

V usage is TRBV10-3 and J usage is TRBJ2-3, with 10 positions matching TRBD1. The CDR3 consists of 16 residues. Unmatched junction bases numbered 7, after V lost 3 bases and J lost 4 bases. CDR1 is ENHRY and CDR2 is SYGVKD in the germline V gene. CDR3 nucleotide sequence: TGTGCCATCAGTGAAAGACAGGGGGCAGTGGCAGATACGCAGTATTTT. Translating it yields CAISERQGAVADTQYF.